Listed here is a single T cell receptor (beta chain). The antigen remains undetermined. TCRdb keeps only in-frame clones here, not all; method: immunoSEQ multiplex PCR. The profile covers about 2,500,000 clones, with over 85% appearing a single time and roughly 0.15% taken by the ten largest. This sample was included in a study of shared clonotypes between healthy human individuals. Broader study findings: Four donors had 4% to 5% of their naive CD4 clonotypes in common. At large depth, rarefaction still showed sorted-subset sequencing to be incomplete.

The CDR3 covers 16 residues. Germline V gene sequence: CDR1 SGHTA, CDR2 FQGNSA. V lost 3 bases and J lost 1; bases outside the gene matches: 3. V gene TRBV7-2 combines with J gene TRBJ2-6; 7 bases agree with TRBD1. This TCR came from a man aged 18 to 30 in good health. Sequencing input: naive CD4+ T cells sorted from blood. Described subset: CD45RA+ positively selected. The CDR3 coding sequence is TGTGCCAGCAGCTTCCAGACAGGGTCTGGGGCCAACGTCCTGACTTTC. This encodes CASSFQTGSGANVLTF.